This T cell receptor beta chain was recorded in a study of brain T cells in children with intractable seizures. Findings of the study overall: Pre- and post-surgery blood differed in depth, so pre-surgery absences may be undersampling.

About this clone itself: Its antigen is unidentified.

Time point here: blood from clinic visit 5 months post-surgery; TSC patient then seizure free. Only cases whose brain tissue showed the highest T cell transcript signatures were sequenced. Patients received at least one anti-epileptic drug before surgery. The CDR3 contains 15 residues. V lost 0 bases to trimming and J lost 8 bases, with 16 bases between them. CDR1 and CDR2 (germline): LGHNA, YNFKEQ. Only in-frame clones appear in the TCRdb table, and some are missing; sequencing was by immunoSEQ multiplex PCR. This sample yields around 340,000 clones, of which over 90% are seen a single time; 5% to 7% belongs to the top ten.

This clonotype originated in a boy younger than two with tuberous sclerosis and intractable seizures. The chain combines TRBV4-2 with TRBJ1-2; perhaps TRBD1 as D (6 bases). This specimen was peripheral blood, taken 4 to 5 months after surgery. CDR3 nucleotides: TGTGCCAGCAGCCAAGAGGGAACAGGGCTGGGAGGCTACACCTTC. Encoded protein: CASSQEGTGLGGYTF.